Below, one T cell receptor beta chain is given with its context. Antigen unknown. The CDR3 consists of 14 residues. Trimming cost V 3 bases and J 4 bases; bases outside gene matches: 7. From germline, CDR1 is SGHDT and CDR2 YYEEEE. Sequencing used immunoSEQ multiplex PCR; TCRdb keeps in-frame clones, though not all of them. Of 150,000 or so clones in the sample, less than 80% were seen once. This specimen belongs to a study of PD-1 blockade in classical Hodgkin lymphoma. Relapse after autologous stem cell transplantation occurred in every patient, and brentuximab vedotin exposure varied. Points from the study as a whole: Newly diagnosed patients reportedly had lower baseline TCR diversity than healthy donors.

The V gene is TRBV5-6, the J gene TRBJ2-7, with TRBD1 matching 7 bases. The clonotype originates from a human donor with classical Hodgkin lymphoma. Sequencing used peripheral blood mononuclear cells (PBMCs), obtained before the second cycle of nivolumab. The CDR3 region has the DNA TGTGCCAGCAGCTACGGGACAGTAGCTTACGAGCAGTACTTC. Amino acid sequence: CASSYGTVAYEQYF. The full variable domain, with the rest looked up from reference TRBV5-6 and TRBJ2-7, is DAGVTQSPTHLIKTRGQQVTLRCSPKSGHDTVSWYQQALGQGPQFIFQYYEEEERQRGNFPDRFSGHQFPNYSSELNVNALLLGDSALYLCASSYGTVAYEQYFGPGTRLTVT.